Listed below are T cell receptor beta chains from one sample, sequenced in a study of cytomegalovirus exposure and HLA in healthy donors. Produced via immunoSEQ multiplex PCR; TCRdb's table is partial and in-frame only. Of roughly 330,000 clones in the sample, 87% were seen once. Sequencing was carried out using PBMCs. These receptors came from a woman aged 25 to 45 in good health and CMV-seropositive. Both conserved end residues are part of each CDR3. The order of the fields is CDR3 protein, CDR3 DNA, clone size, J gene, D gene, V gene. The D gene is left open where the match is weak. Clone sizes are given selectively: once, few, many, or a class where the clone is expanded.

CDR3aa: CASSQDKGRGQYF
CDR3nt: TGCGCCAGCAGCCAAGATAAAGGCAGGGGGCAGTACTTC
abundance: -
j_gene: TRBJ2-7
d_gene: -
v_gene: TRBV4-3

CDR3aa: CASSLGRWGDTGELFF
CDR3nt: TGTGCCAGCAGCTTGGGTCGGTGGGGAGACACCGGGGAGCTGTTTTTT
abundance: -
j_gene: TRBJ2-2
d_gene: -
v_gene: TRBV5-4

CDR3aa: CASSYGGAVNYEQYF
CDR3nt: TGTGCCAGCAGTTATGGGGGGGCAGTTAACTACGAGCAGTACTTC
abundance: -
j_gene: TRBJ2-7
d_gene: -
v_gene: TRBV28

CDR3aa: CASIPGTSIYEQYF
CDR3nt: TGTGCCAGCATCCCCGGGACTAGTATATACGAGCAGTACTTC
abundance: -
j_gene: TRBJ2-7
d_gene: TRBD2
v_gene: TRBV28

CDR3aa: CASTPSRNQPQHF
CDR3nt: TGTGCCAGCACCCCAAGCCGAAATCAGCCCCAGCATTTT
abundance: -
j_gene: TRBJ1-5
d_gene: -
v_gene: TRBV28

CDR3aa: CASSLLAGSDPYNEQFF
CDR3nt: TGTGCCAGCAGCTTACTAGCGGGATCCGATCCCTACAATGAGCAGTTCTTC
abundance: -
j_gene: TRBJ2-1
d_gene: TRBD2
v_gene: TRBV27

CDR3aa: CASSLKGTGSLGNEQFF
CDR3nt: TGTGCCAGCAGCTTAAAGGGGACAGGGAGCTTAGGCAATGAGCAGTTCTTC
abundance: few
j_gene: TRBJ2-1
d_gene: TRBD1
v_gene: TRBV7-3

CDR3aa: CASSLAGTDGELFF
CDR3nt: TGTGCCAGCAGCTTAGCGGGAACAGACGGGGAGCTGTTTTTT
abundance: -
j_gene: TRBJ2-2
d_gene: TRBD2
v_gene: TRBV28

CDR3aa: CASSPHWTGGTGELFF
CDR3nt: TGCGCCAGCAGCCCCCACTGGACAGGGGGGACCGGGGAGCTGTTTTTT
abundance: -
j_gene: TRBJ2-2
d_gene: TRBD1
v_gene: TRBV4-3

CDR3aa: CASSLAQGTSYEQYF
CDR3nt: TGTGCCAGCAGCTTGGCTCAGGGGACCTCCTACGAGCAGTACTTC
abundance: -
j_gene: TRBJ2-7
d_gene: -
v_gene: TRBV5-4

CDR3aa: CASSLRAGGRYTGELFF
CDR3nt: TGTGCCAGCAGTTTAAGAGCGGGAGGGCGTTACACCGGGGAGCTGTTTTTT
abundance: -
j_gene: TRBJ2-2
d_gene: TRBD2
v_gene: TRBV28

CDR3aa: CSAIYLAKNIQYF
CDR3nt: TGCAGCGCCATATACCTGGCCAAAAACATTCAGTACTTC
abundance: -
j_gene: TRBJ2-4
d_gene: -
v_gene: TRBV29-1

CDR3aa: CASSQDGGQDYGYTF
CDR3nt: TGCGCCAGCAGCCAAGACGGGGGACAGGACTATGGCTACACCTTC
abundance: once
j_gene: TRBJ1-2
d_gene: TRBD1
v_gene: TRBV4-3

CDR3aa: CSASTDTEAFF
CDR3nt: TGCAGTGCTAGTACTGACACTGAAGCTTTCTTT
abundance: -
j_gene: TRBJ1-1
d_gene: -
v_gene: TRBV20-1

CDR3aa: CASSRLRGGPTGALEETQYF
CDR3nt: TGTGCCAGCAGCCGTCTCCGGGGGGGACCCACCGGGGCGCTAGAAGAGACCCAGTACTTC
abundance: -
j_gene: TRBJ2-5
d_gene: TRBD2
v_gene: TRBV7-8

CDR3aa: CASSPQWGGRGAMDTQYF
CDR3nt: TGTGCCAGCAGCCCCCAGTGGGGAGGGCGGGGGGCCATGGATACGCAGTATTTT
abundance: -
j_gene: TRBJ2-3
d_gene: TRBD2
v_gene: TRBV11-2

CDR3aa: CASSFRDRVPSRDTQYF
CDR3nt: TGTGCCAGCAGCTTCCGGGACAGGGTCCCCTCTAGAGATACGCAGTATTTT
abundance: -
j_gene: TRBJ2-3
d_gene: TRBD1
v_gene: TRBV5-5

CDR3aa: CSVRGWGLVSGEQFF
CDR3nt: TGCAGCGTCAGAGGGTGGGGGCTAGTCTCGGGTGAGCAGTTCTTC
abundance: -
j_gene: TRBJ2-1
d_gene: -
v_gene: TRBV29-1

CDR3aa: CASSYYQPGQSPDTQYF
CDR3nt: TGTGCCAGCAGTTACTATCAGCCGGGACAGTCACCAGATACGCAGTATTTT
abundance: once
j_gene: TRBJ2-3
d_gene: TRBD1
v_gene: TRBV6-8

CDR3aa: CASSIRDRYLNTEAFF
CDR3nt: TGCGCCAGCAGCATCCGGGACAGGTATCTGAACACTGAAGCTTTCTTT
abundance: -
j_gene: TRBJ1-1
d_gene: TRBD1
v_gene: TRBV5-1

CDR3aa: CAWSGGLGNTIYF
CDR3nt: TGTGCCTGGAGTGGTGGGCTTGGAAACACCATATATTTT
abundance: once
j_gene: TRBJ1-3
d_gene: -
v_gene: TRBV30

CDR3aa: CASSAVAGTGGRETQYF
CDR3nt: TGCGCCAGCAGCGCAGTAGCGGGGACAGGGGGCAGGGAGACCCAGTACTTC
abundance: -
j_gene: TRBJ2-5
d_gene: TRBD1
v_gene: TRBV4-3

CDR3aa: CASSSRDSPYEQYF
CDR3nt: TGTGCCAGCAGCTCAAGGGACAGCCCCTACGAGCAGTACTTC
abundance: -
j_gene: TRBJ2-7
d_gene: TRBD1
v_gene: TRBV7-9

CDR3aa: CASSFGGASYEQYF
CDR3nt: TGTGCCAGCAGTTTCGGCGGGGCCTCCTACGAGCAGTACTTC
abundance: -
j_gene: TRBJ2-7
d_gene: -
v_gene: TRBV27

CDR3aa: CASSYQPSSGNTIYF
CDR3nt: TGTGCCAGCAGTTACCAACCGAGCTCTGGAAACACCATATATTTT
abundance: -
j_gene: TRBJ1-3
d_gene: -
v_gene: TRBV6-5

CDR3aa: CASSLPGQGVYEQYF
CDR3nt: TGTGCCAGCAGCTTACCGGGACAGGGGGTCTACGAGCAGTACTTC
abundance: -
j_gene: TRBJ2-7
d_gene: TRBD1
v_gene: TRBV7-9

CDR3aa: CASSFRENTGELFF
CDR3nt: TGCGCCAGCAGCTTTCGAGAGAACACCGGGGAGCTGTTTTTT
abundance: once
j_gene: TRBJ2-2
d_gene: -
v_gene: TRBV5-1

CDR3aa: CASSLTGQGSYEQYF
CDR3nt: TGTGCCAGCAGCTTGACGGGACAGGGATCCTACGAGCAGTACTTC
abundance: -
j_gene: TRBJ2-7
d_gene: TRBD1
v_gene: TRBV7-2